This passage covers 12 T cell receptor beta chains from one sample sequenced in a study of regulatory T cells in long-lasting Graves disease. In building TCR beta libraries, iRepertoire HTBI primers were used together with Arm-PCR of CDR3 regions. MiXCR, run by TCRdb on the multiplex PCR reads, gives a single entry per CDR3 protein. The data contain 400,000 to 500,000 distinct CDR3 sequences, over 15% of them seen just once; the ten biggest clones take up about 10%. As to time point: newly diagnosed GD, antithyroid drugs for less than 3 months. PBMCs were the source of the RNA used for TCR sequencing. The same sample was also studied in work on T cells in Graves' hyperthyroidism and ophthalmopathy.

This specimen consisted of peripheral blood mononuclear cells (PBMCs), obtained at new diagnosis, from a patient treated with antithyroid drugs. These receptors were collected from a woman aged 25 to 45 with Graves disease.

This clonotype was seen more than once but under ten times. DNA of the CDR3: TGCGCCAGCAGCCAAGGGCGGACAGGGTGGTACAATGAGCAGTTCTTC. Encoded protein: CASSQGRTGWYNEQFF. V and J are TRBV4-1 and TRBJ2-1; 8 bases line up with TRBD1. The CDR3 is 16 residues long. In germline, CDR1 is MGHRA, CDR2 YSYEKL. Losses at the gene ends were 1 base for V and 4 bases for J; bases not matched to a gene: 6.

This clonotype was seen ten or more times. The CDR3 reads CASARDREPYEQYF. DNA for the CDR3: TGTGCCAGCGCACGGGACAGGGAACCCTACGAGCAGTACTTC. The chain has TRBV6-1 and TRBJ2-7; TRBD1 matches at 9 bases. CDR1 is MNHNS, CDR2 SASEGT, per germline. J gave up 2 bases and V 8 bases, and 7 bases lay outside the gene matches. The CDR3 is made up of 14 amino acids.

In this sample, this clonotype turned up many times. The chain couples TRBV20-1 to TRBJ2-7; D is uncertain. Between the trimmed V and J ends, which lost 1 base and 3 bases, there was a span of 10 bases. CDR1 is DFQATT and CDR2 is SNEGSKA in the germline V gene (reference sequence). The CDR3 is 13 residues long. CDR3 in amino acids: CSARVERNYEQYF. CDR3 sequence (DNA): TGCAGTGCTAGAGTCGAGCGCAACTACGAGCAGTACTTC.

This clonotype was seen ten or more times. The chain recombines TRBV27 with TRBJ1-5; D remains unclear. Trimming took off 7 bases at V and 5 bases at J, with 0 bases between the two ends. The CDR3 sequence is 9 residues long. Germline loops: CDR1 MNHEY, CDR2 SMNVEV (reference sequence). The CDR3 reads CASNQPQHF. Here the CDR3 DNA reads TGTGCCAGCAATCAGCCCCAGCATTTT.

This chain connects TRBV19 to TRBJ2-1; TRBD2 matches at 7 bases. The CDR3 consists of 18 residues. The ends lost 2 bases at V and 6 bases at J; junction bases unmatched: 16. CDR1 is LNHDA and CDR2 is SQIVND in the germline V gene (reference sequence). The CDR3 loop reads CASSIHGGGPYSGNEQFF. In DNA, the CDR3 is TGTGCCAGTAGTATACATGGGGGAGGGCCATACTCGGGCAATGAGCAGTTCTTC.

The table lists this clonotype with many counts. The CDR3 protein is CSVVSWESGELFF. The CDR3 DNA reads as TGCAGCGTTGTTAGCTGGGAGTCTGGGGAGCTGTTTTTT. This sequence joins TRBV29-1 and TRBJ2-2; the D gene is possibly TRBD2 (5 bases). Per germline, CDR1 SQVTM and CDR2 ANQGSEA. V was shortened by 4 bases and J by 8 bases, with 14 bases between the two germline ends. This CDR3 spans 13 amino acids.

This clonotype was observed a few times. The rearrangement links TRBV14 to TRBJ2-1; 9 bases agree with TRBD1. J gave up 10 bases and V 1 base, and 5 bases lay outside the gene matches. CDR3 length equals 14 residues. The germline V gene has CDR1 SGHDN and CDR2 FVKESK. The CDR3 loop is CASSQATGGAEQFF. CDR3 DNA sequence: TGTGCCAGCAGCCAAGCCACAGGGGGCGCAGAGCAGTTCTTC.

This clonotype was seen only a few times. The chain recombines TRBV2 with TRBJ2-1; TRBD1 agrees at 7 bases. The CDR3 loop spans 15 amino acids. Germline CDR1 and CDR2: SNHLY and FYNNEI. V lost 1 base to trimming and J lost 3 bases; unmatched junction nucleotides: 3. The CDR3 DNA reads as TGTGCCAGCAGTGAAGAGGGGGACAGCTACAATGAGCAGTTCTTC. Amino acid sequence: CASSEEGDSYNEQFF.

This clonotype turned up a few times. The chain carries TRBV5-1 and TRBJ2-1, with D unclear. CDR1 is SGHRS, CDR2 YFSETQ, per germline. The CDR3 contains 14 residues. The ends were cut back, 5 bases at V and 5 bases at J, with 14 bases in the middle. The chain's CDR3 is CASSLGNINNEQFF. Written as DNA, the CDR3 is TGCGCCAGCAGTCTTGGAAATATCAACAATGAGCAGTTCTTC.

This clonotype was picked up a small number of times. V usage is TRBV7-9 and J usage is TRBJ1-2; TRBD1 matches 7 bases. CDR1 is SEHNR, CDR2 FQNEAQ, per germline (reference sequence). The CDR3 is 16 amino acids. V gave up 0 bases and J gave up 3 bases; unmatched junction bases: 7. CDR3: CASSLAQSGGDYGYTF. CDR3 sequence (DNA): TGTGCCAGCAGCTTAGCGCAATCAGGGGGGGACTATGGCTACACCTTC.

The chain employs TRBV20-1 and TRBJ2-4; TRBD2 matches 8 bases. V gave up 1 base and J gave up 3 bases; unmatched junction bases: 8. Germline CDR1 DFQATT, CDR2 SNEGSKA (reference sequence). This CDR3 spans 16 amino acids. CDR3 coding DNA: TGCAGTGCTAGAGGATTTTCCGGGGGGGGCAAAAACATTCAGTACTTC. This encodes CSARGFSGGGKNIQYF.

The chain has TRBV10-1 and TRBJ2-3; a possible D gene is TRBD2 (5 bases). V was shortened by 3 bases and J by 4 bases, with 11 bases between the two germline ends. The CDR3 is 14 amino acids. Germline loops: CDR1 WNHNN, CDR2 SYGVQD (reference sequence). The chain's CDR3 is CASSDAGSADTQYF. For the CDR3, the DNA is TGCGCCAGCAGTGACGCGGGTTCTGCAGATACGCAGTATTTT.